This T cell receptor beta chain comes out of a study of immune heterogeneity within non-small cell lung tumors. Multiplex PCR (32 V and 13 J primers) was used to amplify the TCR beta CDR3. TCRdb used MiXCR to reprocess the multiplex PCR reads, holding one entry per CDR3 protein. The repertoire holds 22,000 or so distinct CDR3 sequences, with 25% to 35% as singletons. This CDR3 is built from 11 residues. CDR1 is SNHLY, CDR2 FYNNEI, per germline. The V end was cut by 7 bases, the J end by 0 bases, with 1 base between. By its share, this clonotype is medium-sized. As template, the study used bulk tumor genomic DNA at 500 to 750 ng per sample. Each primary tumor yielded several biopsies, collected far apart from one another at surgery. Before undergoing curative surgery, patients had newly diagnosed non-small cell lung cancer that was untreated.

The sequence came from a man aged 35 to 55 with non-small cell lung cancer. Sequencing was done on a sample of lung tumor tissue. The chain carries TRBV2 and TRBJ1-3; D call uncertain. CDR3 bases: TGTGCCAGCAACTCTGGAAACACCATATATTTT. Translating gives CASNSGNTIYF.